This record looks at one T cell receptor (beta chain) sequence and its context. The sample belongs to a study of T cell changes during pregnancy in multiple sclerosis. CDR1 is MGHRA, CDR2 YSYEKL, per germline. The V segment lost 6 bases and the J segment 7 bases; nucleotides outside the gene matches: 8. The CDR3 extends over 14 amino acids. Sequenced by immunoSEQ multiplex PCR; TCRdb stores in-frame clones only, minus some. The table lists 85,000 to 90,000 clones, approximately 93% of them singletons. The V and J genes are TRBV4-1 and TRBJ2-1; 8 nucleotides match TRBD2. This receptor was taken from a female donor in good health, enrolled as a control in a pregnancy study. The sequenced sample was peripheral blood, obtained after pregnancy. As DNA, the CDR3 is TGCGCCAGCAGTCTTAATAGCGGGACGAATGAGCAGTTCTTC. It is translated as CASSLNSGTNEQFF.